This passage covers 22 T cell receptor beta chains from one sample sequenced in a study of blood T cell dynamics during melanoma immunotherapy. Clones were read by immunoSEQ multiplex PCR, and TCRdb kept only the in-frame ones, dropping some. The sample lists more than 15,000 clones, approximately 80% occurring once. Time point specified: pre-treatment baseline. The sequenced sample was blood, obtained from a patient treated with checkpoint blockade. These TCRs come from a human donor with melanoma.

The J gene is TRBJ2-7, the V gene TRBV12-5; the D gene is possibly TRBD1 (6 bases). The V end was cut by 6 bases, the J end by 7 bases, with 19 bases between. The CDR3 is made up of 14 amino acids. Germline V gives CDR1 LGHNT, CDR2 FRNRAP. Here the CDR3 reads CASGLRGLAGEQYF. For the CDR3, the DNA is TGTGCTAGTGGCCTCAGGGGTCTTGCTGGGGAGCAGTACTTC.

There are a few counts of this clone. V gene TRBV4-1 combines with J gene TRBJ2-1, with TRBD1 as a possible D gene (6 bases). Looked up from germline, CDR1 is MGHRA and CDR2 is YSYEKL. This CDR3 is 16 amino acids long. V was clipped by 4 bases and J by 2 bases, with 15 bases between them. CDR3 in DNA: TGCGCCAGCAGCCTCAGGATGGCAGGGGCCTACAATGAGCAGTTCTTC. Translated: CASSLRMAGAYNEQFF.

The J gene is TRBJ2-5, the V gene TRBV19, with TRBD2 matching 9 bases. V was pared by 1 base and J by 3 bases, with 0 bases of the junction left unmatched. The CDR3 spans 14 residues. Germline-derived CDR1 and CDR2 are LNHDA and SQIVND (reference sequence). CDR3 bases: TGTGCCAGTAGTATAGGACTAGCGGAAGAGACCCAGTACTTC. Translated: CASSIGLAEETQYF.

This chain uses TRBV5-8 with TRBJ2-3, with 9 nucleotides matching TRBD1. CDR1 and CDR2 (germline): SGHTS, YDEGEE. V lost 0 bases and J lost 0; bases outside the gene matches: 2. The CDR3 length is 16 residues. The CDR3 region is CASSLAGTGSTDTQYF. CDR3 coding DNA: TGTGCCAGCAGCTTGGCCGGGACAGGGAGCACAGATACGCAGTATTTT.

The V and J genes are TRBV19 and TRBJ2-7, with 7 bases that match TRBD1. This CDR3 is 14 amino acids long. Trimming removed 5 bases from V and 0 bases from J; junction bases left unmatched: 4. The germline gives CDR1 LNHDA, CDR2 SQIVND (reference sequence). The CDR3, as DNA: TGTGCCAGTAGTGGCGGACAGGTCTCCTACGAGCAGTACTTC. It codes for CASSGGQVSYEQYF.

The chain is built from TRBV19 and TRBJ2-4; 10 positions agree with TRBD1. V lost 5 bases and J lost 0; bases outside the gene matches: 16. CDR1 is LNHDA and CDR2 is SQIVND in the germline V gene (reference sequence). The CDR3 is 20 residues long. CDR3 in amino acids: CASSLLPGTGVLTAKNIQYF. The DNA of the CDR3 is TGTGCCAGTAGTCTCCTCCCCGGGACAGGGGTCCTAACAGCCAAAAACATTCAGTACTTC.

Written as DNA, the CDR3 is TGTGCCAGCAGCACAGCTTCCTACGAGCAGTACTTC. Protein: CASSTASYEQYF. V usage is TRBV5-6 and J usage is TRBJ2-7; D unclear. This CDR3 is 12 amino acids long. The V and J ends lost 4 bases and 1 base respectively, with 6 bases between them. CDR1 and CDR2 from the germline V gene are SGHDT and YYEEEE. The complete variable domain, with remaining parts taken from reference TRBV5-6 and TRBJ2-7, reads DAGVTQSPTHLIKTRGQQVTLRCSPKSGHDTVSWYQQALGQGPQFIFQYYEEEERQRGNFPDRFSGHQFPNYSSELNVNALLLGDSALYLCASSTASYEQYFGPGTRLTVT.

This chain connects TRBV29-1 to TRBJ2-1, with D unresolved. V lost 4 bases to trimming and J lost 8 bases, with 12 bases between them. CDR1 SQVTM and CDR2 ANQGSEA come from the germline V gene. The CDR3 sequence is 12 residues long. The CDR3 DNA reads TGCAGCGTTGTTGGCTCCCGGGATGAGCAGTTCTTC. Amino acids: CSVVGSRDEQFF.

The CDR3 DNA is TGTGCCAGCAGGGAGACAGGGGGCAGAGTCAATGAGCAGTTCTTC. Its translation: CASRETGGRVNEQFF. The chain couples TRBV2 to TRBJ2-1; 10 positions match TRBD1. J lost 6 bases, V lost 6 bases, and 8 bases had no gene match. The CDR3 runs 15 residues. Looked up from germline, CDR1 is SNHLY and CDR2 is FYNNEI. The variable domain in full, completed from reference TRBV2 and TRBJ2-1, reads EPEVTQTPSHQVTQMGQEVILRCVPISNHLYFYWYRQILGQKVEFLVSFYNNEISEKSEIFDDQFSVERPDGSNFTLKIRSTKLEDSAMYFCASRETGGRVNEQFFGPGTRLTVL.

The genes are TRBV5-1 and TRBJ2-7; no definite D call. Germline V gives CDR1 SGHRS, CDR2 YFSETQ. The germline V and J ends were trimmed by 4 bases and 1 base, with 9 bases remaining between them. The CDR3 extends over 13 amino acids. The CDR3 loop reads CASSAGSSYEQYF. DNA of the CDR3: TGCGCCAGCAGCGCTGGGTCGTCCTACGAGCAGTACTTC.

The gene calls are TRBV6-4 and TRBJ2-3; 8 nucleotides match TRBD2. Per germline, CDR1 MRHNA and CDR2 SNTAGT. CDR3 size: 16 residues. After removal of 0 bases from V and 1 base from J, the junction contained 3 bases not matched to a gene. The CDR3, as DNA: TGTGCCAGCAGTGACTCTGCGGGAGGAGGCACAGATACGCAGTATTTT. The encoded protein is CASSDSAGGGTDTQYF.

This clone was counted a single time. At one end, the junction sequence differs from germline, possibly due to a read error. The chain carries TRBV7-7 and TRBJ2-1, with D perhaps matching TRBD1 or TRBD2 (6 bases each). The germline CDR1 and CDR2 sequences are SSHAT and FNYEAQ (reference sequence). The length of the CDR3 is 15 residues. The CDR3 nucleotides are TGTGCTAGCAGTCGGGGGCTAGCTGGGGACAATGAGCAGTTCTTC. Translating it yields CASSRGLAGDNEQFF.

V gene TRBV6-4 combines with J gene TRBJ1-2, with D possibly TRBD1 on 5 matching bases. Germline V lookup: CDR1 MRHNA, CDR2 SNTAGT. V dropped 2 bases and J dropped 8 bases, with 12 bases sitting between them. CDR3 length equals 13 residues. The CDR3 spells CASSDQGTGGYTF. The DNA of the CDR3 is TGTGCCAGCAGTGACCAAGGGACGGGCGGCTACACCTTC.

The V call is TRBV28, the J call TRBJ1-6; D uncertain. This CDR3 contains 13 residues. The germline gives CDR1 MDHEN, CDR2 SYDVKM. V dropped 0 bases and J dropped 7 bases, with 4 bases sitting between them. For the CDR3, the DNA is TGTGCCAGCAGTTTATGGGAGAATTCACCCCTCCACTTT. The encoded protein is CASSLWENSPLHF.

Concerning this clone: At one end, the junction sequence differs from germline, possibly due to a read error. This chain connects TRBV13 to TRBJ2-7; D is uncertain. The germline gives CDR1 PRHDT, CDR2 FYEKMQ (reference sequence). The CDR3 extends over 14 amino acids. In nucleotides, the CDR3 is TGTGCCAGCAGTTTAGAGGCAGGCTACTACGAGCAGTACTTC. Encoded protein: CASSLEAGYYEQYF.

The chain carries TRBV30 and TRBJ2-1, with 11 positions matching TRBD2. The CDR3 is 14 amino acids. CDR1 GTSNPN and CDR2 SVGIG come from the germline V gene (reference sequence). The V and J ends lost 8 bases and 2 bases, in that order; junction bases with no gene match: 5. CDR3 loop: CAGLLAGAYNEQFF. DNA for the CDR3: TGTGCCGGCCTACTAGCGGGAGCCTACAATGAGCAGTTCTTC.

V usage is TRBV4-3 and J usage is TRBJ2-1; D not certain. CDR1 is LGHNA and CDR2 is YSLEER in the germline V gene. The CDR3 is made up of 14 amino acids. Between the trimmed V and J ends, which lost 5 bases and 8 bases, there was a span of 16 bases. CDR3 loop: CASSIRLYGDEQFF. For the CDR3, the DNA is TGCGCCAGCAGCATTAGACTCTACGGCGATGAGCAGTTCTTC.

This clone was seen a handful of times. The chain links TRBV27 to TRBJ1-2, with a possible D match to TRBD1 (6 bases). V gave up 6 bases and J gave up 1 base, with 12 bases separating them. The CDR3 is 14 residues long. Germline V gives CDR1 MNHEY, CDR2 SMNVEV (reference sequence). This CDR3 reads CASSPTGLNYGYTF. The CDR3 nucleotides are TGTGCCAGCAGCCCAACAGGGCTTAACTATGGCTACACCTTC.

The chain carries TRBV11-2 and TRBJ1-2; possible D gene TRBD1, 6 bases. The V and J ends lost 5 bases and 4 bases respectively, with 14 bases between them. The CDR3 extends over 14 amino acids. Germline-derived CDR1 and CDR2 are SGHAT and FQNNGV. CDR3 sequence reads: CASSDRTGSYGYTF. The CDR3 DNA sequence: TGTGCCAGCAGCGACAGAACAGGGAGCTATGGCTACACCTTC. Combining the CDR3 with reference TRBV11-2 and TRBJ1-2 gives the whole variable domain EAGVAQSPRYKIIEKRQSVAFWCNPISGHATLYWYQQILGQGPKLLIQFQNNGVVDDSQLPKDRFSAERLKGVDSTLKIQPAKLEDSAVYLCASSDRTGSYGYTFGSGTRLTVV.

In nucleotides, the CDR3 is TGTGCCAGCAGTGACATTAGCGGGAGCGATTCCTACGAGCAGTACTTC. Protein sequence: CASSDISGSDSYEQYF. V gene TRBV2 combines with J gene TRBJ2-7; 9 bases match TRBD2. V trimming: 3 bases; J trimming: 1 base; junction bases outside the gene matches: 7. Germline CDR1 reads SNHLY; CDR2 reads FYNNEI. The CDR3 is 16 residues long.

The CDR3 loop reads CASSSGGNTYEQYF. CDR3 DNA sequence: TGTGCCAGTAGTTCCGGGGGAAATACTTACGAGCAGTACTTC. The chain has TRBV19 and TRBJ2-7; tentatively, D is TRBD2 (6 bases). With 5 bases removed from V and 4 bases from J, the gap between germline ends came to 15 bases. This CDR3 comprises 14 residues. The germline CDR1 and CDR2 sequences are LNHDA and SQIVND (reference sequence).

This chain connects TRBV15 to TRBJ1-2; D possibly corresponds to TRBD1 (6 bases). V was shortened by 3 bases and J by 7 bases, with 12 bases between the two germline ends. CDR3 size: 13 residues. Germline V CDR1 and CDR2: LNHNV, YYDKDF (reference sequence). For the CDR3, the DNA is TGTGCCACCAGCAGCCTAGGGGGTGCTGGCTACACCTTC. This codes for CATSSLGGAGYTF.